These 6 T cell receptor beta chains were all obtained from the same sample, sequenced in a study of cytomegalovirus exposure and HLA in healthy donors (dated by TCRdb to about 2017). Receptor libraries were prepared by the immunoSEQ multiplex PCR assay. For the multiplex PCR, a mixture combining 60 forward primers for TCR Vbeta segments and 13 reverse primers for TCR Jbeta segments was used. Held by TCRdb, this immuneACCESS table contains in-frame sequences only and omits some clones. Under half of the omission traces to an unresolved V gene where checked; the cause of the rest is unknown. Recorded for this sample are 250,000 to 300,000 clones; about four fifths of them occurred a single time. Roughly 2% of the sample comes from the top ten. Sequencing used PBMCs. The receptors shown here come from a woman aged 40 to 50 in good health and CMV-seropositive.

This clone was picked up a small number of times. This sequence joins TRBV19 and TRBJ2-5, with TRBD1 as a possible D gene (5 bases). The length of the CDR3 is 14 residues. The V and J ends lost 6 bases and 2 bases respectively, with 13 bases between them. Looked up from germline, CDR1 is LNHDA and CDR2 is SQIVND (reference sequence). As DNA, the CDR3 is TGTGCCAGTAGCAATAAGCGACAGCAAGAGACCCAGTACTTC. Encoded protein: CASSNKRQQETQYF.

The rearrangement joins TRBV12-5 to TRBJ1-2, with D unresolved. The CDR3 sequence is 12 residues long. Germline CDR1 reads LGHNT; CDR2 reads FRNRAP. The ends were cut back, 7 bases at V and 7 bases at J, with 13 bases in the middle. CDR3 nucleotide sequence: TGTGCTAGTGCACAAAGCTCGGGTGGCTACACCTTC. Protein: CASAQSSGGYTF.

Only one count was recorded for this clone. The chain has TRBV28 and TRBJ1-5; tentative D call: TRBD1 (5 bases). CDR1 is MDHEN and CDR2 is SYDVKM in the germline V gene. V was trimmed by 5 bases and J by 2 bases, leaving 7 bases between them. This CDR3 spans 13 amino acids. This chain's CDR3 is CASSGGGNQPQHF. The CDR3 nucleotides are TGTGCCAGCAGTGGAGGGGGCAATCAGCCCCAGCATTTT.

This chain links TRBV7-2 with TRBJ2-2; no definite D call. The length of the CDR3 is 17 residues. Trimming removed 5 bases at V and 6 bases at J, with 22 bases between. Germline assignment: CDR1 SGHTA and CDR2 FQGNSA. The CDR3 DNA reads as TGTGCCAGCAGCCCCGGTCTTGCTTGGAGAGGTTCCGGGGAGCTGTTTTTT. Its protein is CASSPGLAWRGSGELFF.

V usage is TRBV30 and J usage is TRBJ2-5; weak D call: TRBD1 (5 bases). TRBJ2-7 explains the end of the DNA better; the J call may be wrong. CDR3 length equals 14 residues. Germline loops: CDR1 GTSNPN, CDR2 SVGIG (reference sequence). As DNA, the CDR3 is TGTGCCTGGGGTCCTCCGACAGCTTCCTACGAGCAGTACTTC. The encoded protein is CAWGPPTASYEQYF.

The chain couples TRBV13 to TRBJ2-3; D perhaps matches TRBD1 (6 bases). There are 16 residues in the CDR3. V shed 5 bases and J shed 6 bases, with 21 bases lying between them. Germline CDR1 and CDR2: PRHDT and FYEKMQ (reference sequence). The CDR3 nucleotides are TGTGCCAGCAGCCTCCCTTTGGGGGCAAATCCCGATACGCAGTATTTT. Amino acids: CASSLPLGANPDTQYF.